This TCR beta chain originates from a study of early T cells in non-severe SARS-CoV-2 infection. As for the study in general: Bulk RNA isolated from unsorted whole blood underwent sequencing; chains were not paired. Study-wide points: The study's VDJdb matching favored anti-spike CD8 responses and missed private and CD4 specificities.

The CDR3 spans 16 residues. The V and J ends lost 5 bases and 1 base, in that order; junction bases with no gene match: 7. Germline CDR1 MNHEY, CDR2 SVGEGT. This clonotype was seen ten or more times. Its antigen is not known. Each single cDNA molecule received a unique molecular identifier. TCRdb re-analysed the 5' RACE reads in MiXCR, keeping a single row per CDR3 protein. This table has 30,000 to 40,000 distinct CDR3 sequences, 9% to 9.5% appearing once. This chain uses TRBV6-2 or TRBV6-3 with TRBJ2-3; TRBD2 matches 9 bases. Input material: whole blood. The TCR sequence derives from an adult who was a healthcare worker with PCR-confirmed SARS-CoV-2 infection or an uninfected control (not recorded which). This chain's CDR3 is CASSNPRGGGTDTQYF. The CDR3 bases are TGTGCCAGCAGTAACCCGCGGGGGGGCGGCACAGATACGCAGTATTTT.